The 17 T cell receptor beta chains in this list originate from one sample, sequenced in a study of cytomegalovirus exposure and HLA in healthy donors. The PCR contained 60 Vbeta and 13 Jbeta primers. Assay: immunoSEQ multiplex PCR; the TCRdb copy retains only in-frame clones and omits some. The sample includes fewer than 200,000 clones, around four fifths of them seen just once. The source material was PBMCs. These receptors came from a woman aged 50 to 65 in good health and CMV-seronegative.

This clone was counted once. The V and J genes are TRBV10-1 and TRBJ2-2; 7 bases fit TRBD1. The CDR3 is made up of 16 amino acids. Per germline, CDR1 WNHNN and CDR2 SYGVQD (reference sequence). Unmatched junction bases numbered 9, after V lost 7 bases and J lost 1 base. The CDR3 spells CASTGTGTVNTGELFF. In DNA form, the CDR3 reads TGCGCCAGCACTGGTACCGGGACAGTGAACACCGGGGAGCTGTTTTTT.

This clone came up a few times. The chain couples TRBV28 to TRBJ1-2; unclear D gene. Trimming cost V 5 bases and J 5 bases, with 24 bases left between them. Germline loops: CDR1 MDHEN, CDR2 SYDVKM. The CDR3 contains 17 residues. The CDR3 nucleotides read TGTGCCAGCAGTAATATCTTCGAGGTCTTCGGGGAGTATGGCTACACCTTC. It yields the protein CASSNIFEVFGEYGYTF.

This sequence joins TRBV7-3 and TRBJ2-3; 10 nucleotides agree with TRBD2. CDR3 length: 17 amino acids. After removal of 4 bases from V and 3 bases from J, the junction contained 10 bases not matched to a gene. CDR1 and CDR2 (germline): SGHTA, FQGTGA. DNA of the CDR3: TGTGCCAGCAGCTCCTTCCTAGCGGGAGAGTCGACAGATACGCAGTATTTT. This encodes CASSSFLAGESTDTQYF.

V usage is TRBV28 and J usage is TRBJ2-7, with TRBD2 identical over 9 bases. V was pared by 3 bases and J by 2 bases, with 8 bases of the junction left unmatched. Germline V lookup: CDR1 MDHEN, CDR2 SYDVKM. There are 16 residues in the CDR3. This CDR3 is CASSFSAGGPAYEQYF. CDR3 sequence (DNA): TGTGCCAGCAGTTTTTCGGCGGGAGGGCCTGCCTACGAGCAGTACTTC.

J is TRBJ1-2 and V is TRBV4-2; D possibly corresponds to TRBD1 (6 bases). The CDR3 covers 15 residues. Germline V gene sequence: CDR1 LGHNA, CDR2 YNFKEQ. V was clipped by 2 bases and J by 8 bases, with 18 bases between them. The CDR3 loop is CASSQKDSLMGGYTF. The CDR3 DNA sequence: TGTGCCAGCAGCCAAAAGGACAGCTTAATGGGGGGCTACACCTTC.

The chain employs TRBV5-1 and TRBJ2-7, with 11 bases lining up with TRBD2. With 4 bases clipped from V and 3 bases from J, the junction kept 12 bases outside the gene matches. CDR3 length: 17 residues. The germline gives CDR1 SGHRS, CDR2 YFSETQ. CDR3 in amino acids: CASSREVRLAGNYEQYF. The DNA of the CDR3 is TGCGCCAGCAGCCGGGAGGTTCGACTAGCGGGGAACTACGAGCAGTACTTC.

CDR3 DNA: TGTGCCAGCAGTTACTCTCCTAGCAACAATGAGCAGTTCTTC. Translation gives CASSYSPSNNEQFF. V is TRBV6-5 and J is TRBJ2-1, with D possibly matching TRBD2 (5 bases). Trimming removed 0 bases from V and 5 bases from J, with 8 bases in between. The CDR3 contains 14 residues. CDR1 and CDR2 (germline): MNHEY, SVGAGI.

J is TRBJ2-3 and V is TRBV6-1, with D possibly being TRBD1 (6 bases). Germline V gene lookup returns CDR1 MNHNS and CDR2 SASEGT. V lost 6 bases to trimming and J lost 3 bases, with 13 bases between them. There are 14 residues in the CDR3. CDR3 DNA sequence: TGTGCCAGCAGGGCACAGGGCGGAACAGATACGCAGTATTTT. Amino acids: CASRAQGGTDTQYF.

The rearrangement joins TRBV28 to TRBJ1-2; 7 bases fit TRBD1. CDR3 length equals 15 residues. After removal of 7 bases from V and 0 bases from J, the junction contained 8 bases not matched to a gene. CDR1 MDHEN and CDR2 SYDVKM come from the germline V gene. This chain's CDR3 is CASTQRDSANYGYTF. The DNA for the CDR3 is TGTGCCAGCACCCAACGGGACAGTGCTAACTATGGCTACACCTTC.

The genes are TRBV30 and TRBJ2-5, with 9 bases lining up with TRBD1. V lost 1 base and J lost 5; bases outside the gene matches: 5. The CDR3 covers 14 residues. The V gene's germline CDR1 is GTSNPN and CDR2 SVGIG (reference sequence). In DNA, the CDR3 is TGTGCCTGGAGTGGAGACAGGGGGTTGGAGACCCAGTACTTC. Its translation is CAWSGDRGLETQYF. The variable domain in full, completed from reference TRBV30 and TRBJ2-5, reads SQTIHQWPATLVQPVGSPLSLECTVEGTSNPNLYWYRQAAGRGLQLLFYSVGIGQISSEVPQNLSASRPQDRQFILSSKKLLLSDSGFYLCAWSGDRGLETQYFGPGTRLLVL.

This clone has a single count. This sequence joins TRBV4-1 and TRBJ2-7; TRBD1 is a possible D gene (6 bases). This CDR3 comprises 15 residues. Per the germline V gene, CDR1 is MGHRA and CDR2 is YSYEKL. The V end was cut by 0 bases, the J end by 4 bases, with 13 bases between. CDR3 sequence reads: CASSQDAFDRYEQYF. CDR3 sequence (DNA): TGCGCCAGCAGCCAAGATGCTTTCGACAGGTACGAGCAGTACTTC.

This rearrangement joins TRBV18 to TRBJ2-1; TRBD1 is a possible D gene (5 bases). The CDR3 sequence is 12 residues long. Germline CDR1 reads KGHSH; CDR2 reads LQKENI. V was pared by 5 bases and J by 7 bases, with 9 bases between. CDR3 DNA sequence: TGTGCCAGCTCAGGGTACAGGAATGAGCAGTTCTTC. It is translated as CASSGYRNEQFF.

Of note for this clone: The sample has other DNA sequences that encode this CDR3 too. V is TRBV7-2 and J is TRBJ1-1; possibly TRBD1 for D (5 bases). Trimming took 5 bases from V and 4 from J, leaving 11 bases between them. The CDR3 is 13 amino acids. Germline CDR1 reads SGHTA; CDR2 reads FQGNSA. The CDR3 protein is CASSVRQLTEAFF. The CDR3 nucleotides are TGTGCCAGCAGCGTTAGACAGCTCACTGAAGCTTTCTTT.

This clone has only a few counts. This chain connects TRBV15 to TRBJ2-4, with 7 positions matching TRBD1. The CDR3 consists of 12 residues. The V gene end was trimmed by 7 bases and the J gene end by 8 bases; junction bases not matched to a gene: 5. Germline lookup yields CDR1 LNHNV and CDR2 YYDKDF (reference sequence). The CDR3 loop reads CATTNRGDIQYF. CDR3 nucleotides: TGTGCCACCACGAACAGGGGTGACATTCAGTACTTC. The variable domain in full, with the rest retrieved from reference TRBV15 and TRBJ2-4, is DAMVIQNPRYQVTQFGKPVTLSCSQTLNHNVMYWYQQKSSQAPKLLFHYYDKDFNNEADTPDNFQSRRPNTSFCFLDIRSPGLGDTAMYLCATTNRGDIQYFGAGTRLSVL.

The chain recombines TRBV7-9 with TRBJ2-5, with 8 bases that match TRBD2. The V and J ends lost 4 bases and 5 bases, in that order; junction bases with no gene match: 9. The CDR3 length is 15 residues. The germline V gene has CDR1 SEHNR and CDR2 FQNEAQ (reference sequence). The CDR3 loop reads CASSSLAGPGETQYF. CDR3 nucleotides: TGTGCCAGCAGCTCTCTAGCGGGTCCCGGGGAGACCCAGTACTTC.

The chain carries TRBV6-1 and TRBJ1-2; D possibly corresponds to TRBD1 (6 bases). CDR1 and CDR2 (germline): MNHNS, SASEGT. The CDR3 runs 13 residues. Trimming removed 2 bases at V and 8 bases at J, with 12 bases between. This CDR3 reads CASSEQGWRGYTF. For the CDR3, the DNA is TGTGCCAGCAGTGAACAGGGGTGGAGAGGCTACACCTTC.

The rearrangement links TRBV28 to TRBJ1-2, with 7 bases that match TRBD1. The trim removed 6 bases at V and 0 bases at J, leaving 19 bases unmatched. This CDR3 comprises 19 residues. The germline V gene has CDR1 MDHEN and CDR2 SYDVKM. The CDR3 is CASSPPLVWDRTTNYGYTF. CDR3 bases: TGTGCCAGCAGCCCCCCTTTAGTCTGGGACAGAACAACTAACTATGGCTACACCTTC.